This TCR beta chain was sequenced during a study of blood T cell repertoires in COVID-19. Background on the study: Sample material is recorded as cDNA or gDNA derived from T cells, B-cell-depleted T cells, or PBMCs.

Sequencing used immunoSEQ multiplex PCR; TCRdb keeps in-frame clones, though not all of them. The sample includes roughly 140,000 clones, 65% to 90% of them seen just once. Sequencing was carried out using peripheral blood. This receptor was obtained from a man in his 70s with acute or convalescent COVID-19.

For the CDR3, the DNA is TGTGCCAGCAGCCAAGGACAGTCCTATGGCTACACCTTC. Its protein is CASSQGQSYGYTF. The V and J genes are TRBV3-1 (or the pseudogene TRBV3-2) and TRBJ1-2; tentative D call: TRBD1 (5 bases). The CDR3 is 13 amino acids. CDR1 is LGHDT, CDR2 YNNKEL, per germline (reference sequence). V was cut by 1 base and J by 4 bases, with 7 bases left in between.